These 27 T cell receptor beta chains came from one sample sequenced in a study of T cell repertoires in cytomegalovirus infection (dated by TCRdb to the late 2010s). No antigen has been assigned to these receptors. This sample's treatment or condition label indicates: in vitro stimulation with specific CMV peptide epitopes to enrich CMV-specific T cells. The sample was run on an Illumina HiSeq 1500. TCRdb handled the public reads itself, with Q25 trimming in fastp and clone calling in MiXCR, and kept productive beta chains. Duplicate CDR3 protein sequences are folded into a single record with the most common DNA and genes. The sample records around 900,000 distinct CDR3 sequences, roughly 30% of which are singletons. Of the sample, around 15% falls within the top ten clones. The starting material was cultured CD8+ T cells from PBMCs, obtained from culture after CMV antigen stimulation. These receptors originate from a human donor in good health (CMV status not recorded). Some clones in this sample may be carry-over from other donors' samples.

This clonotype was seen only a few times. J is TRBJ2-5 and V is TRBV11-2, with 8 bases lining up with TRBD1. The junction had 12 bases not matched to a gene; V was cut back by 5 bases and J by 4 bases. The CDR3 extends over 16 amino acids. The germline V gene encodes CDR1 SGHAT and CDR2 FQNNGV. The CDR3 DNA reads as TGTGCCAGCAGCGAGCAGGACAGGGCGGGCGGAGAGACCCAGTACTTC. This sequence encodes CASSEQDRAGGETQYF.

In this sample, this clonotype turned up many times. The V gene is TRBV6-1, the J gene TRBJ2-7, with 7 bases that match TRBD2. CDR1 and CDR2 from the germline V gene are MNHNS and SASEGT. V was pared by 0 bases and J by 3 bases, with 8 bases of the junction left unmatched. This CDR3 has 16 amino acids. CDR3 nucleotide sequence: TGTGCCAGCAGTGAAGCGCGGGCGCCGGGAGGCTACGAGCAGTACTTC. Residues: CASSEARAPGGYEQYF.

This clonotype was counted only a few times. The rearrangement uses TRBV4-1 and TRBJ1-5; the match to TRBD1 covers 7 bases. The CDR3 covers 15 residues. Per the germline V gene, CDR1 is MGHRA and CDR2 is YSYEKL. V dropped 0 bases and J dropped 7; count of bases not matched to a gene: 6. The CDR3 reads CASSQEPGGGQPQHF. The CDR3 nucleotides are TGCGCCAGCAGCCAAGAGCCAGGGGGAGGCCAGCCCCAGCATTTT.

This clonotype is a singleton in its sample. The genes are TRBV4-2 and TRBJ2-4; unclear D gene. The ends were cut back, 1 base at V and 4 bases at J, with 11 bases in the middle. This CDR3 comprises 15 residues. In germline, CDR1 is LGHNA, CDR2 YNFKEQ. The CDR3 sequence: CASSQVSQAKNIQYF. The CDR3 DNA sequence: TGTGCCAGCAGCCAAGTGAGTCAGGCTAAAAACATTCAGTACTTC.

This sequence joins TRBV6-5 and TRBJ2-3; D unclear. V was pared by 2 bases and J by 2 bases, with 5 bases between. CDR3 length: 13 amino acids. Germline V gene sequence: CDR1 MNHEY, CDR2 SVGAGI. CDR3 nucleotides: TGTGCCAGCAGTTACCAGGACACAGATACGCAGTATTTT. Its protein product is CASSYQDTDTQYF.

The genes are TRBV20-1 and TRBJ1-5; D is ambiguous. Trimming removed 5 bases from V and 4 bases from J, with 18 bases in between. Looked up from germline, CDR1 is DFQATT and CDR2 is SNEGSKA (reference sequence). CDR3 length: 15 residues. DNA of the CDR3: TGCAGTGCTCTCTATCGGACGGATTCTAATCAGCCCCAGCATTTT. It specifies CSALYRTDSNQPQHF.

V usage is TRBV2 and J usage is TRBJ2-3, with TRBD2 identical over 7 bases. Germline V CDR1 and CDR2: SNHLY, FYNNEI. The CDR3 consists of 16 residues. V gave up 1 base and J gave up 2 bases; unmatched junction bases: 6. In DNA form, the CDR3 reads TGTGCCAGCAGTGAAGGGCCTAGCGGCCTCACAGATACGCAGTATTTT. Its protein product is CASSEGPSGLTDTQYF.

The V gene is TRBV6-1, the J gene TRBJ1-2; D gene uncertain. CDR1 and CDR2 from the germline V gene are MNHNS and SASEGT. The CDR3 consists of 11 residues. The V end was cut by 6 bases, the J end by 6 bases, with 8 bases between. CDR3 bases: TGTGCCAGCAGACGGGTGGATGGCTACACCTTC. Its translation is CASRRVDGYTF.

In DNA form, the CDR3 reads TGCGCCAGCAGCCGCACGGGACAGGGCAGCCACAATGAGCAGTTCTTC. This gives the protein CASSRTGQGSHNEQFF. The V gene is TRBV4-3, the J gene TRBJ2-1, with 9 positions matching TRBD1. From germline, CDR1 is LGHNA and CDR2 YSLEER. Trimming at V came to 4 bases and at J to 5 bases, leaving 9 bases not matched to a gene. The CDR3 consists of 16 residues.

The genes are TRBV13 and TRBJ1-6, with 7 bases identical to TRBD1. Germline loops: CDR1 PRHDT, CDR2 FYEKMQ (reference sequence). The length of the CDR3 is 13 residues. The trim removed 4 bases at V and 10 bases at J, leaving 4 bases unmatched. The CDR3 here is CASSSTGRSPLHF. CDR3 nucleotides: TGTGCCAGCAGCTCGACAGGGCGATCACCCCTCCACTTT.

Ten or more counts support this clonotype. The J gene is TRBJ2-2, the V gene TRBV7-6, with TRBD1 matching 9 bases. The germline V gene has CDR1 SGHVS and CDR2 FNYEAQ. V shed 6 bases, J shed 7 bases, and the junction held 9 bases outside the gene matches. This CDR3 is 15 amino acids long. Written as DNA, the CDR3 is TGTGCCAGCAGACCGGACAGGGGAAGGGTCGGGGAGCTGTTTTTT. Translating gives CASRPDRGRVGELFF.

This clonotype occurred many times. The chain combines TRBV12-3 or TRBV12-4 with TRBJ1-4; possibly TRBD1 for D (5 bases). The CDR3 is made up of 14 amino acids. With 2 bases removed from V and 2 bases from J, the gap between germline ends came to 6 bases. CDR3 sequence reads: CASSLWGTNEKLFF. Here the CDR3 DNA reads TGTGCCAGCAGTTTATGGGGGACTAATGAAAAACTGTTTTTT.

This CDR3 reads CASSLDGGGSPYEQYF. Written as DNA, the CDR3 is TGTGCCAGCAGCTTAGACGGTGGGGGGTCCCCCTACGAGCAGTACTTC. The V gene is TRBV7-3, the J gene TRBJ2-7; TRBD2 might be the D (6 bases). The V end lost 2 bases, the J end lost 2 bases, and 16 bases lay between the germline ends. The V gene's germline CDR1 is SGHTA and CDR2 FQGTGA. The CDR3 length is 16 residues.

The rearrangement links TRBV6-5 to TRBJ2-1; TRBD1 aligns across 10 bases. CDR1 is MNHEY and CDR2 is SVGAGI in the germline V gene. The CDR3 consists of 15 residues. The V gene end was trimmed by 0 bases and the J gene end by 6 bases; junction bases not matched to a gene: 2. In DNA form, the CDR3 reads TGTGCCAGCAGTTACTCGGGGACAGGGGCCAATGAGCAGTTCTTC. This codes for CASSYSGTGANEQFF.

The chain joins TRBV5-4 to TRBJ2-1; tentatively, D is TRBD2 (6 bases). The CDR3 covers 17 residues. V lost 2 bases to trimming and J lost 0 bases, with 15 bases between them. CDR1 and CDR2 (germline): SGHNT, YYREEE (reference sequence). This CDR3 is CASSLKREAGSYNEQFF. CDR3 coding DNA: TGTGCCAGCAGCTTAAAACGGGAAGCGGGCTCCTACAATGAGCAGTTCTTC.

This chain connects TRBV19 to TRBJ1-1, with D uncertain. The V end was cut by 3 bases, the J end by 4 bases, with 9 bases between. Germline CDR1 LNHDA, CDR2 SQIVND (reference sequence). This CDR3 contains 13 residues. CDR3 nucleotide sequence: TGTGCCAGTAGTATGATGTTCACCACTGAAGCTTTCTTT. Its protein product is CASSMMFTTEAFF.

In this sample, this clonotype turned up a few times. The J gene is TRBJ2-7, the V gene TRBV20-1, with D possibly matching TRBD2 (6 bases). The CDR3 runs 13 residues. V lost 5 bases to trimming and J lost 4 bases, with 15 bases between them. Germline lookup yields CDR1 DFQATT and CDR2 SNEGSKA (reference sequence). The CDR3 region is CSARQTSTYEQYF. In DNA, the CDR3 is TGCAGTGCTCGACAAACTAGCACGTACGAGCAGTACTTC.

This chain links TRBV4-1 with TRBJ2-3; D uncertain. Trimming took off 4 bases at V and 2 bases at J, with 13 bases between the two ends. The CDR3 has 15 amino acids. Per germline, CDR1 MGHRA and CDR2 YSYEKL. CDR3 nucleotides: TGCGCCAGCAGCCTGACTCTGAAAACCACAGATACGCAGTATTTT. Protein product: CASSLTLKTTDTQYF.

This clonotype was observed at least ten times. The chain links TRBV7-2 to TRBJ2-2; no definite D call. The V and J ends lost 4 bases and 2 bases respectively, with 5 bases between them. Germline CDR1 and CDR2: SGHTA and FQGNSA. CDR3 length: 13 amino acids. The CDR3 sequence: CASSWSNTGELFF. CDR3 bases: TGTGCCAGCAGCTGGAGTAACACCGGGGAGCTGTTTTTT.

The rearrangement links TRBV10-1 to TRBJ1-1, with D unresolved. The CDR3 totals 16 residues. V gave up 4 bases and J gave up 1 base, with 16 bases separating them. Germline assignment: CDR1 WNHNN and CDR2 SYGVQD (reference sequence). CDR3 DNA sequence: TGCGCCAGCAGTGGGCGACTGTTTCAAGGGAACACTGAAGCTTTCTTT. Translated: CASSGRLFQGNTEAFF.

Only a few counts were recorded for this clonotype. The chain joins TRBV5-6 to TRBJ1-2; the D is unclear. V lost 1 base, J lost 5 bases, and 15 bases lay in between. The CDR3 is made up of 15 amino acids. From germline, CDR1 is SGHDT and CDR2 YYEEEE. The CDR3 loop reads CASSLPPTGVYGYTF. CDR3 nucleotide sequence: TGTGCCAGCAGCTTGCCTCCGACCGGGGTTTATGGCTACACCTTC. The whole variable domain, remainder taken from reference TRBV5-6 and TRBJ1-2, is DAGVTQSPTHLIKTRGQQVTLRCSPKSGHDTVSWYQQALGQGPQFIFQYYEEEERQRGNFPDRFSGHQFPNYSSELNVNALLLGDSALYLCASSLPPTGVYGYTFGSGTRLTVV.

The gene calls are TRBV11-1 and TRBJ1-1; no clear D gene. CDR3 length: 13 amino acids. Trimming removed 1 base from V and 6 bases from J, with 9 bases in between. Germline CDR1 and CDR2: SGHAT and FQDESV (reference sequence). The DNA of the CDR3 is TGTGCCAGCAGCTTAGGGGGAAAACCTGAAGCTTTCTTT. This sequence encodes CASSLGGKPEAFF.

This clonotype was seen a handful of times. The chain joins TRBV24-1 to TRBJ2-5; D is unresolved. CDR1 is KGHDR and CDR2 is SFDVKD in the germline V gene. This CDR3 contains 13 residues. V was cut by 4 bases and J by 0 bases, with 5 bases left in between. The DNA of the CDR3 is TGTGCCACCAGTGACCCGTACCAAGAGACCCAGTACTTC. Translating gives CATSDPYQETQYF.

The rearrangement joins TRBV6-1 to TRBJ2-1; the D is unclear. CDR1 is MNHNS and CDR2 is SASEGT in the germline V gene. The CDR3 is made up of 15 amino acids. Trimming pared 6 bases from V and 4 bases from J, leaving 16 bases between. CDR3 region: CASSRHRNYYNEQFF. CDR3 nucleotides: TGTGCCAGCAGCCGCCACAGAAACTATTACAATGAGCAGTTCTTC.

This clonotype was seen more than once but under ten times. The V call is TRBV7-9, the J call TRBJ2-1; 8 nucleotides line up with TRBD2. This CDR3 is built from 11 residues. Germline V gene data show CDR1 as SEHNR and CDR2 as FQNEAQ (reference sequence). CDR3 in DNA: TGTGTTCCGGGGGGGCCGGGAGAGCAGTTCTTC. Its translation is CVPGGPGEQFF.

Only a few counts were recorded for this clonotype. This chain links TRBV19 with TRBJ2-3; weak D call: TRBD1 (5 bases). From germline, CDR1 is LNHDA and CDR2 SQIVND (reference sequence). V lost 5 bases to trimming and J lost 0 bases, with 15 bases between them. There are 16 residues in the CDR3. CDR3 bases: TGTGCCAGTAGTCTCCTCCGACAGTCTAGCACAGATACGCAGTATTTT. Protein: CASSLLRQSSTDTQYF.

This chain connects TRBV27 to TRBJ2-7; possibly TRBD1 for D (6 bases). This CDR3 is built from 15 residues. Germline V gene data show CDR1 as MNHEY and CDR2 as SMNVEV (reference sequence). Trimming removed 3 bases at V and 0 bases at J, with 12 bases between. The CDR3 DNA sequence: TGTGCCAGCAGTTTTTTGGACAGAAGCTCCTACGAGCAGTACTTC. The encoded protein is CASSFLDRSSYEQYF.